This T cell receptor beta chain was identified during a study of CD4 and CD8 cells across lung adenocarcinoma regions. This clonotype ranks as medium-sized. Germline values: CDR1 MNHNS, CDR2 SASEGT. CDR3 length equals 16 residues. The patients had localized lung adenocarcinoma, a non-small cell subtype. TCRdb processed the PCR reads anew with MiXCR; each CDR3 protein has one entry. The sample gives nearly 9,500 distinct CDR3 sequences, 50% of which show up once; around half is in the top ten. The TCR sequence derives from a female donor with lung adenocarcinoma. The CD4 and CD8 labels of this study may be unreliable. The chain links TRBV6-1 to TRBJ2-1; 10 bases fit TRBD1. Near its end, the DNA agrees better with TRBJ2-5, so the J call may be wrong. The specimen was CD8+ T cells from the margin of a lung tumor. CDR3 residues: CASQTRDRGERATQYF. As DNA, the CDR3 is TGTGCCTCCCAAACGCGGGACAGGGGAGAAAGAGCGACCCAGTACTTC.